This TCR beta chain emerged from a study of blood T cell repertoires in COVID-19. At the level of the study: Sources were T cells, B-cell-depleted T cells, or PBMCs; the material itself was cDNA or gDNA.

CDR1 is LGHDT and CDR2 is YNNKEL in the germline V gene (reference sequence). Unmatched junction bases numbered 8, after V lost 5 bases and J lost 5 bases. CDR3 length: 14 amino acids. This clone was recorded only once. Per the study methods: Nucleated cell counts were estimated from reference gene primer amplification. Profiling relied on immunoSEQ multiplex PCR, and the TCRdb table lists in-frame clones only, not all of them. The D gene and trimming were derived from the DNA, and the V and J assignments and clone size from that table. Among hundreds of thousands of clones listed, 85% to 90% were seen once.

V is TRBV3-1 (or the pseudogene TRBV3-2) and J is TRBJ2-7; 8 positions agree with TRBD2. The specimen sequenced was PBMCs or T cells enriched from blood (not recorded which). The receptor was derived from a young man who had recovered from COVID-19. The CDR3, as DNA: TGTGCCAGCAGCTTTAGCGGGAAGGGCGACGAGCAGTACTTC. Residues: CASSFSGKGDEQYF.